A selection of T cell receptor beta chains follows, all from one sample in a study of T cells after posttransplantation cyclophosphamide. Only in-frame clones appear in the TCRdb table, and some are missing; sequencing was by immunoSEQ multiplex PCR. The specimen gives 30,000 or so clones without singletons; the ten biggest hold approximately 3%. The sequenced sample consisted of PBMCs. The receptors were sampled from a woman aged 55 to 70 in good health, CMV-negative, and a related stem cell transplant donor. Both conserved end residues are part of each CDR3. The order of the fields is V gene, J gene, CDR3 protein.

v_gene: TRBV5-1; j_gene: TRBJ2-3; CDR3aa: CASSSVTASTDTQYF
v_gene: TRBV19; j_gene: TRBJ1-5; CDR3aa: CASSMGRGGDQPQHF
v_gene: TRBV27; j_gene: TRBJ2-5; CDR3aa: CASTLLVKGPQETQYF
v_gene: TRBV24-1; j_gene: TRBJ2-4; CDR3aa: CATSDNSGGAYIQYF
v_gene: TRBV9; j_gene: TRBJ1-1; CDR3aa: CASSPGTGGGEAFF
v_gene: TRBV6-6; j_gene: TRBJ1-2; CDR3aa: CASSYSGGFGYGYTF
v_gene: TRBV6-2/TRBV6-3; j_gene: TRBJ2-2; CDR3aa: CASRDTSGGNTGELFF
v_gene: TRBV4-1; j_gene: TRBJ2-7; CDR3aa: CTSSQETPLGTSGGPYEQYF
v_gene: TRBV9; j_gene: TRBJ2-7; CDR3aa: CASSAALRGEKYF
v_gene: TRBV7-3; j_gene: TRBJ2-7; CDR3aa: CASSWEGDEGSYEQYF
v_gene: TRBV7-3; j_gene: TRBJ1-1; CDR3aa: CASSSTGIGTEAFF
v_gene: TRBV28; j_gene: TRBJ1-2; CDR3aa: CASSDTGGYGYTF
v_gene: TRBV11-1; j_gene: TRBJ2-5; CDR3aa: CASRSGGARETQYF
v_gene: TRBV9; j_gene: TRBJ2-7; CDR3aa: CASSPEGAGSYEQYF
v_gene: TRBV11-2; j_gene: TRBJ1-2; CDR3aa: CASSPRDIGYGYTF
v_gene: TRBV4-3; j_gene: TRBJ2-3; CDR3aa: CASSQDARTGGRTDTQYF
v_gene: TRBV10-2; j_gene: TRBJ2-2; CDR3aa: CASSVQGPGELFF
v_gene: TRBV7-2; j_gene: TRBJ2-1; CDR3aa: CASSLRGGPGLYNEQFF
v_gene: TRBV12-3/TRBV12-4; j_gene: TRBJ1-1; CDR3aa: CASRTGSNTEAFF
v_gene: TRBV27; j_gene: TRBJ2-3; CDR3aa: CASRLPGQGTDTQYF
v_gene: TRBV7-2; j_gene: TRBJ1-2; CDR3aa: CASSLGGRAGYTF
v_gene: TRBV6-5; j_gene: TRBJ2-2; CDR3aa: CASSRPGGTGELFF
v_gene: TRBV7-8; j_gene: TRBJ2-2; CDR3aa: CASSLGTGRPLAAGELFF
v_gene: TRBV4-3; j_gene: TRBJ1-1; CDR3aa: CASSQDREGAFF
v_gene: TRBV6-4; j_gene: TRBJ1-4; CDR3aa: CASSDRPGLGEKLFF
v_gene: TRBV28; j_gene: TRBJ2-4; CDR3aa: CASSPGGIAKNIQYF
v_gene: TRBV28; j_gene: TRBJ2-7; CDR3aa: CASSIAGGWRVEQYF
v_gene: TRBV19; j_gene: TRBJ2-2; CDR3aa: CASTGLRTSEGTGELFF
v_gene: TRBV27; j_gene: TRBJ1-6; CDR3aa: CASSWGVDSPLHF
v_gene: TRBV29-1; j_gene: TRBJ1-4; CDR3aa: CSARQGVDEKLFF
v_gene: TRBV6-5; j_gene: TRBJ2-1; CDR3aa: CASRPSGGDEQFF
v_gene: TRBV7-8; j_gene: TRBJ1-2; CDR3aa: CASSLGGLYGYTF
v_gene: TRBV4-1; j_gene: TRBJ2-7; CDR3aa: CASSQDRWEQYF
v_gene: TRBV2; j_gene: TRBJ1-2; CDR3aa: CASGTDFGGYTF
v_gene: TRBV4-1; j_gene: TRBJ2-7; CDR3aa: CASSQGGLLPYEQYF
v_gene: TRBV27; j_gene: TRBJ2-7; CDR3aa: CASSFGTGNYEQYF
v_gene: TRBV10-2; j_gene: TRBJ1-1; CDR3aa: CASSGRQMNTEAFF
v_gene: TRBV6-5; j_gene: TRBJ2-3; CDR3aa: CASSYSGGVFTDMQYF
v_gene: TRBV30; j_gene: TRBJ1-1; CDR3aa: CAWLRKQGEAFF
v_gene: TRBV7-3; j_gene: TRBJ2-3; CDR3aa: CASSLIGRASGADTQYF
v_gene: TRBV12-3/TRBV12-4; j_gene: TRBJ2-1; CDR3aa: CASTRLAGGSSYNEQFF